This T cell receptor beta chain appears in the sequencing data of a study of vaccination effects on CD4 cells after COVID-19 (dated by TCRdb to the early 2020s). With regard to the full study: Each participant received two doses of an mRNA SARS-CoV-2 vaccine, either BNT162b2 or mRNA-1273. In the study, cultures from other donors were sequenced using the Oncomine TCR Beta short-read assay on an Illumina iSeq 100. A total of 10 COVID-19 convalescent patients and a few SARS-CoV-2-naive healthy vaccine recipients were included in the full study. The study compared SARS-CoV-2 spike-specific CD4+ TCR repertoires before and after mRNA vaccination in COVID-19 convalescent patients and infection-naive vaccine recipients. What the study reported, not specific to this receptor: The study was limited by a small number of convalescent patients and lacked early post-infection timepoints. Among healthy vaccine recipients, nearly all vaccine-induced clones were SARS-CoV-2 mono-reactive, and only 1 of 255 was cross-reactive with common cold coronaviruses. Clones induced by infection and clones induced by vaccination both contracted markedly at late timepoints after vaccination, which fits with T cell responses waning over time.

The library was built by means of the immunoSEQ multiplex PCR assay. DNA from the cultured and isolated CD4+ T cells underwent TCR beta CDR3 sequencing. On the authors' methods: The analysis removed non-productive TCR sequences, trimmed reads to the CDR3 region, and retained only CDR3s that were 7 or more amino acids long. The MANAFEST web app was used to identify antigen-specific clonotypes by comparing expansion in peptide wells with expansion in reference cultures. Positive clones required FDR<0.05 expansion versus reference and all other wells, odds ratio above 5, and frequency above 0.1% in two replicate wells. Cross-reactive clonotypes were defined as significantly expanded in SARS-CoV-2 spike wells and in at least one common cold coronavirus spike condition. CDR3 similarity was assessed by Levenshtein distance with the stringdist R package, and unrooted trees were built with ape in R 3.6.1. TCRdb's version of the immuneACCESS table is confined to in-frame rearrangements and falls short of the full clone set. An unresolved V gene accounts for under half of the shortfall where checked; the remainder is of unknown origin. V, J and clone size are those of that table, while D and trimming were read from the DNA. This sample comprises roughly 41,000 clones, 77% of them detected only once. The ten largest make up around 2.8% of the sample.

This clone was seen just once. Its antigen is still unknown. No base-level quality is on record; no much larger clone is a single base apart. In the ViraFEST assay, PBMC were stimulated with viral peptide pools, and TCR sequencing was then used to find antigen-specific CD4+ T cell clonotypes based on their expansion. After about 9 days of culture, CD4+ T cells were isolated with the EasySep CD4+ T cell isolation kit. None of the healthy vaccine recipients had a prior SARS-CoV-2 infection, which was confirmed by nucleocapsid antibody tests that came back negative both before and after vaccination. Roughly 2.1 million PBMC per well were cultured in IMDM with around 5.3% human AB serum, 8.5 to 10 IU/ml IL-2 and gentamicin, plus 10 ug/ml peptides. On days 3 and 7, half of the culture medium was replaced with fresh IL-2-containing medium. Unless otherwise noted, each peptide stimulation condition was cultured in triplicate wells. Using Ficoll-Paque Plus gradient centrifugation, PBMC were separated from whole blood and then either used fresh or cryopreserved at -140C. The spike proteins of SARS-CoV-2 and of the common cold coronaviruses HCoV-NL63, HCoV-OC43 and HCoV-229E were spanned by overlapping peptide pools. The QIAamp micro DNA kit was used to extract genomic DNA from the cultured CD4+ T cells.

V is cut by 2 bases and J by 4 bases, and the space between the germline ends is 9 bases. Reading from cysteine to phenylalanine, the CDR3 counts 13 amino acids. Only the CDR3 region is kept as DNA, spanning 39 bases read in frame from base 1. CDR1 and CDR2 were assigned from the germline V gene as SGHRS and YFSETQ. The rearrangement combines TRBV5-1 with TRBJ1-2, with TRBD1 perhaps the D gene, on 5 matching bases. The sequencing here drew on CD4+ T cells from PBMCs cultured with HCoV-NL63 spike peptides, taken before COVID-19 vaccination. The sample's cell subset or site label is to be understood as: HCoV-NL63 spike overlapping peptide pool stimulation. The TCR comes from a human donor who received a COVID-19 vaccine. The bases are TGCGCCAGCAGCTTCGGCACAGGCTATGGCTACACCTTC. Its product reads: CASSFGTGYGYTF.